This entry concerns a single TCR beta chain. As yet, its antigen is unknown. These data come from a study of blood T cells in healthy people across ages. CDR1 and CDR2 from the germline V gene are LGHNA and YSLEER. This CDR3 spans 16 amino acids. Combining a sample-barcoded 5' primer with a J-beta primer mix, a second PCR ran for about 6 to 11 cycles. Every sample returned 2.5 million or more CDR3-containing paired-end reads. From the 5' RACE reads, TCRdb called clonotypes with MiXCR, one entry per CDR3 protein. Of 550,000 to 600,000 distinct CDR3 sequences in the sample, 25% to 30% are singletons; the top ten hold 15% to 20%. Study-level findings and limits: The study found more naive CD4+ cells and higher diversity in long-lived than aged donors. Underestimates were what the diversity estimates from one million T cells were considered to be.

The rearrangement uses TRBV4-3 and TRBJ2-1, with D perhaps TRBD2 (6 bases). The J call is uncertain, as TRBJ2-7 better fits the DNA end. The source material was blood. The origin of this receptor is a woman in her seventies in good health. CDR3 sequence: CASSPMVGGPPGEQYF. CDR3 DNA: TGCGCCAGCAGCCCGATGGTGGGGGGACCCCCTGGGGAGCAGTACTTC.